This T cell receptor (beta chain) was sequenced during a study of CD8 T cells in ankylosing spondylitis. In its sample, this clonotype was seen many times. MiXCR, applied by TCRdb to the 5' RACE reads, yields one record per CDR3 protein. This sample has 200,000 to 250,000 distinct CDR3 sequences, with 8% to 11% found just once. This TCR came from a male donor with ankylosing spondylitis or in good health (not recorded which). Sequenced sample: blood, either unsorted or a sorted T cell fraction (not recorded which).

CDR3 nucleotide sequence: TGTGCCAGCAGTTCACAGGGGGGCACAGATACGCAGTATTTT. Amino acid sequence: CASSSQGGTDTQYF. J is TRBJ2-3 and V is TRBV27, with 8 bases aligning to TRBD1. In germline, CDR1 is MNHEY, CDR2 SMNVEV (reference sequence). The ends lost 4 bases at V and 1 base at J; junction bases unmatched: 1. This CDR3 is built from 14 residues.